These 18 T cell receptor beta chains were sequenced from one sample in a study of Ad26.COV2.S vaccination and SARS-CoV-2 variants. The treatment: around 19 received Ad26.COV2.S at low or high dose, single or two shots; 5 received placebo; per-sample allocation not given. Samples analyzed were those drawn on day 63 after the first vaccine or placebo injection. The assay was immunoSEQ multiplex PCR, and TCRdb's table has in-frame clones only and misses some. The table shows more than 300,000 clones, with about 86% occurring only once. The sample in question was peripheral blood, obtained in a trial of Ad26.COV2.S vaccine versus placebo. The receptors shown here come from a person between 18 and 60 years old who received the Ad26.COV2.S COVID-19 vaccine or a placebo.

The chain couples TRBV4-2 to TRBJ2-2, with TRBD1 identical over 7 bases. This CDR3 has 18 residues. The trim removed 0 bases at V and 2 bases at J, leaving 9 bases unmatched. Germline-derived CDR1 and CDR2 are LGHNA and YNFKEQ. Here the CDR3 reads CASSQDEGAAGNTGELFF. CDR3 DNA: TGTGCCAGCAGCCAAGATGAGGGGGCAGCTGGTAACACCGGGGAGCTGTTTTTT.

This clone was counted between two and nine times. V gene TRBV6-5 combines with J gene TRBJ1-2, with no clear D. V lost 2 bases, J lost 3 bases, and 10 bases lay in between. Germline values: CDR1 MNHEY, CDR2 SVGAGI. The CDR3 consists of 14 residues. The CDR3 here is CASSYSSQYYGYTF. CDR3 DNA: TGTGCCAGCAGTTACAGCAGTCAGTACTATGGCTACACCTTC.

This clone appeared a few times. The genes are TRBV4-3 and TRBJ1-6, with 8 positions matching TRBD1. Germline V CDR1 and CDR2: LGHNA, YSLEER. The junction had 5 bases not matched to a gene; V was cut back by 1 base and J by 9 bases. There are 15 residues in the CDR3. This chain's CDR3 is CASSQVGQGTSPLHF. The CDR3 DNA reads as TGCGCCAGCAGCCAAGTTGGACAGGGAACTTCACCCCTCCACTTT.

V usage is TRBV2 and J usage is TRBJ1-2; 8 bases line up with TRBD1. The V gene end was trimmed by 0 bases and the J gene end by 6 bases; junction bases not matched to a gene: 3. CDR3 length: 14 amino acids. The V gene's germline CDR1 is SNHLY and CDR2 FYNNEI. CDR3 in DNA: TGTGCCAGCAGTGAAGCCAGGGGGCAGGATGGCTACACCTTC. Translating gives CASSEARGQDGYTF. Filled out from reference TRBV2 and TRBJ1-2, the complete variable domain reads EPEVTQTPSHQVTQMGQEVILRCVPISNHLYFYWYRQILGQKVEFLVSFYNNEISEKSEIFDDQFSVERPDGSNFTLKIRSTKLEDSAMYFCASSEARGQDGYTFGSGTRLTVV.

The rearrangement links TRBV7-6 to TRBJ1-4, with D possibly matching TRBD1 (5 bases). This CDR3 is built from 15 residues. V was trimmed by 1 base and J by 7 bases, leaving 13 bases between them. Germline V gene data show CDR1 as SGHVS and CDR2 as FNYEAQ. The CDR3 bases are TGTGCCAGCAGCTTAGACCGCTTGGGGGGTGAAAAACTGTTTTTT. Translating it yields CASSLDRLGGEKLFF.

This clone was counted a single time. This rearrangement joins TRBV2 to TRBJ2-4, with 7 bases identical to TRBD1. V shed 8 bases and J 4 bases; nucleotides not matched to a gene: 2. The CDR3 totals 12 residues. CDR1 and CDR2 (germline): SNHLY, FYNNEI. The CDR3 here is CASRQGKNIQYF. The CDR3 DNA reads as TGTGCCAGCCGACAGGGAAAAAACATTCAGTACTTC.

J is TRBJ1-2 and V is TRBV9; D might be TRBD1 (5 bases). The CDR3 has 16 residues. V was clipped by 3 bases and J by 0 bases, with 15 bases between them. Germline assignment: CDR1 SGDLS and CDR2 YYNGEE. CDR3: CASSEAGTTTNYGYTF. In DNA, the CDR3 is TGTGCCAGCAGCGAGGCCGGGACGACAACTAACTATGGCTACACCTTC.

V gene TRBV20-1 combines with J gene TRBJ1-1; D is perhaps TRBD1 (5 bases). The CDR3 has 11 residues. Germline CDR1 DFQATT, CDR2 SNEGSKA (reference sequence). Trimming pared 5 bases from V and 2 bases from J, leaving 6 bases between. Here the CDR3 DNA reads TGCAGTGCTGGGGGTAACACTGAAGCTTTCTTT. Translation gives CSAGGNTEAFF.

This CDR3 reads CASSLDRGGYGYTF. CDR3 nucleotides: TGTGCCAGCAGCTTGGACCGGGGAGGGTATGGCTACACCTTC. V gene TRBV5-4 combines with J gene TRBJ1-2; D is ambiguous. V lost 0 bases and J lost 5, with 11 bases in between. Germline loops: CDR1 SGHNT, CDR2 YYREEE (reference sequence). The length of the CDR3 is 14 residues.

This chain connects TRBV10-3 to TRBJ1-5; the match to TRBD1 covers 7 bases. Germline loops: CDR1 ENHRY, CDR2 SYGVKD. This CDR3 has 14 residues. V trimming: 5 bases; J trimming: 4 bases; junction bases outside the gene matches: 5. The chain's CDR3 is CAISSGTDNQPQHF. CDR3 bases: TGTGCCATCAGTTCCGGGACAGATAATCAGCCCCAGCATTTT.

The rearrangement links TRBV12-3 or TRBV12-4 to TRBJ1-2; 9 nucleotides agree with TRBD1. V shed 7 bases and J 5 bases; nucleotides not matched to a gene: 5. This CDR3 spans 13 amino acids. CDR3 in amino acids: CASISTGGYGYTF. DNA for the CDR3: TGTGCCAGCATTTCGACAGGGGGGTATGGCTACACCTTC.

The V call is TRBV19, the J call TRBJ1-5; no clear D gene. Trimming took 3 bases from V and 1 from J, leaving 13 bases between them. CDR1 LNHDA and CDR2 SQIVND come from the germline V gene (reference sequence). The CDR3 is 16 residues long. CDR3 bases: TGTGCCAGTAGTATTATATCCCTGGGGAGCAATCAGCCCCAGCATTTT. This sequence encodes CASSIISLGSNQPQHF.

CDR3 bases: TGTGCCAGTAGTATGAGTGTGGGTAGCAATCAGCCCCAGCATTTT. It specifies CASSMSVGSNQPQHF. This sequence joins TRBV19 and TRBJ1-5; D not resolved. The CDR3 has 15 residues. Germline lookup yields CDR1 LNHDA and CDR2 SQIVND (reference sequence). Trimming stripped 3 bases from V and 0 bases from J, with 9 bases between.

The chain combines TRBV7-9 with TRBJ2-3; possible D gene TRBD1, 5 bases. The CDR3 has 14 amino acids. CDR1 is SEHNR and CDR2 is FQNEAQ in the germline V gene (reference sequence). The V and J ends lost 5 bases and 0 bases respectively, with 9 bases between them. The CDR3 here is CASSRRVSTDTQYF. CDR3 bases: TGTGCCAGCAGCCGCAGGGTTAGCACAGATACGCAGTATTTT.

This chain joins TRBV23-1 and TRBJ2-3; 11 bases align to TRBD2. TRBV23-1 is flagged as an ORF with uncertain function. With V trimmed by 4 bases and J by 4 bases, 13 bases remained unmatched. The CDR3 runs 18 residues. The CDR3 DNA reads as TGCGCCAGCAGTCGGTATAGCGGGGGGGCCGAGGTGGCAGATACGCAGTATTTT. Translating it yields CASSRYSGGAEVADTQYF.

The chain has TRBV7-9 and TRBJ1-2; D is undetermined. The V and J ends lost 3 bases and 4 bases respectively, with 9 bases between them. Germline CDR1 is SEHNR and CDR2 is FQNEAQ (reference sequence). The CDR3 contains 13 residues. In nucleotides, the CDR3 is TGTGCCAGCAGCTTCGCAGGAGCCTATGGCTACACCTTC. Amino acids: CASSFAGAYGYTF.

The chain uses TRBV6-5 and TRBJ2-3; no clear D gene. The germline gives CDR1 MNHEY, CDR2 SVGAGI. V lost 1 base to trimming and J lost 5 bases, with 4 bases between them. This CDR3 contains 12 residues. The CDR3 DNA is TGTGCCAGCAGTTACTTGGGAGATACGCAGTATTTT. It encodes CASSYLGDTQYF.

J is TRBJ2-4 and V is TRBV19; possible D gene TRBD1, 5 bases. The CDR3 spans 16 residues. Trimming stripped 5 bases from V and 3 bases from J, with 17 bases between. The germline CDR1 and CDR2 sequences are LNHDA and SQIVND (reference sequence). DNA for the CDR3: TGTGCCAGTAGTGTAAATAAGGGGCTCGGCAAAAACATTCAGTACTTC. Protein sequence: CASSVNKGLGKNIQYF.